The rows below give T cell receptor beta chains drawn from one sample of a study of blood T cell repertoires in COVID-19. Some clones are missing from TCRdb's copy, which holds only in-frame ones; the method was immunoSEQ multiplex PCR. Here the sample spans roughly 80,000 clones, roughly 84% being singletons. What was sequenced was peripheral blood. The receptor set was obtained from a woman between 65 and 79 years old with acute or convalescent COVID-19. Each CDR3 is given with its conserved first and last residue. A D gene is named only where the DNA matches it firmly. Rows give clone size only sometimes, using once, few, many, or a class for an expanded clone.

CDR3 protein: CASSLAGDRVTEKLFF
CDR3 DNA: TGTGCCAGCAGCTTAGCGGGGGACAGGGTGACTGAAAAACTGTTTTTT
clone size: -
D gene: TRBD1
CDR3 length: 16
V gene: TRBV7-9
J gene: TRBJ1-4

CDR3 protein: CASSLQGGTTNEQFF
CDR3 DNA: TGCGCCAGCAGCTTGCAGGGCGGGACTACCAATGAGCAGTTCTTC
clone size: -
D gene: TRBD2
CDR3 length: 15
V gene: TRBV5-1
J gene: TRBJ2-1

CDR3 protein: CASSEVQGGYGYTF
CDR3 DNA: TGCGCCAGCAGTGAGGTCCAGGGGGGCTATGGCTACACCTTC
clone size: -
D gene: TRBD1
CDR3 length: 14
V gene: TRBV10-2
J gene: TRBJ1-2

CDR3 protein: CASSLGQGDTDTQYF
CDR3 DNA: TGCGCCAGCAGCCTAGGACAGGGGGACACAGATACGCAGTATTTT
clone size: -
D gene: TRBD1
CDR3 length: 15
V gene: TRBV5-1
J gene: TRBJ2-3

CDR3 protein: CASTGWGANVLTF
CDR3 DNA: TGTGCCAGCACGGGTTGGGGGGCCAACGTCCTGACTTTC
clone size: few
D gene: -
CDR3 length: 13
V gene: TRBV5-4
J gene: TRBJ2-6

CDR3 protein: CATGDRGDTEAFF
CDR3 DNA: TGTGCCACTGGGGACAGGGGCGACACTGAAGCTTTCTTT
clone size: once
D gene: TRBD1
CDR3 length: 13
V gene: TRBV10-3
J gene: TRBJ1-1

CDR3 protein: CASSPFSAGWQETQYF
CDR3 DNA: TGTGCCAGCAGCCCATTCTCGGCGGGGTGGCAAGAGACCCAGTACTTC
clone size: -
D gene: -
CDR3 length: 16
V gene: TRBV11-2
J gene: TRBJ2-5

CDR3 protein: CAISGAEGLNTEAFF
CDR3 DNA: TGTGCCATCAGTGGGGCAGAGGGCTTGAACACTGAAGCTTTCTTT
clone size: -
D gene: -
CDR3 length: 15
V gene: TRBV10-3
J gene: TRBJ1-1

CDR3 protein: CASRRTSGFTDTQYF
CDR3 DNA: TGTGCCAGCAGGAGGACTAGCGGGTTCACAGATACGCAGTATTTT
clone size: -
D gene: TRBD2
CDR3 length: 15
V gene: TRBV2
J gene: TRBJ2-3

CDR3 protein: CASNTGGRTYNEQFF
CDR3 DNA: TGTGCCAGCAATACGGGGGGGCGGACCTACAATGAGCAGTTCTTC
clone size: -
D gene: TRBD2
CDR3 length: 15
V gene: TRBV25-1
J gene: TRBJ2-1

CDR3 protein: CASSLGTGYNSPLHF
CDR3 DNA: TGTGCCAGCAGCTTAGGGACAGGGTATAATTCACCCCTCCACTTT
clone size: few
D gene: TRBD1
CDR3 length: 15
V gene: TRBV11-2
J gene: TRBJ1-6

CDR3 protein: CASSYGRGNYGYTF
CDR3 DNA: TGTGCCAGCAGTTACGGCAGGGGAAACTATGGCTACACCTTC
clone size: once
D gene: -
CDR3 length: 14
V gene: TRBV6-5
J gene: TRBJ1-2

CDR3 protein: CASTGGGGHYNEQFF
CDR3 DNA: TGTGCCAGCACCGGGGGGGGAGGGCATTACAATGAGCAGTTCTTC
clone size: -
D gene: TRBD2
CDR3 length: 15
V gene: TRBV6-5
J gene: TRBJ2-1

CDR3 protein: CASSRRGHLSSGNTIYF
CDR3 DNA: TGTGCCAGCAGCCGCAGAGGGCATCTTAGCTCTGGAAACACCATATATTTT
clone size: -
D gene: -
CDR3 length: 17
V gene: TRBV3-1/TRBV3-2
J gene: TRBJ1-3

CDR3 protein: CASSLVSQIPNTDTQYF
CDR3 DNA: TGTGCCAGCAGCTTGGTGTCGCAGATACCAAACACAGATACGCAGTATTTT
clone size: -
D gene: -
CDR3 length: 17
V gene: TRBV5-6
J gene: TRBJ2-3

CDR3 protein: CASSRQVLEETQYF
CDR3 DNA: TGTGCCAGCAGCCGCCAGGTTTTGGAAGAGACCCAGTACTTC
clone size: -
D gene: -
CDR3 length: 14
V gene: TRBV7-7
J gene: TRBJ2-5

CDR3 protein: CSVRQGAGGNTIYF
CDR3 DNA: TGCAGCGTTCGACAGGGGGCAGGAGGAAACACCATATATTTT
clone size: -
D gene: TRBD1
CDR3 length: 14
V gene: TRBV29-1
J gene: TRBJ1-3

CDR3 protein: CASISGRYAEAFF
CDR3 DNA: TGTGCCAGCATCTCAGGGAGGTACGCTGAAGCTTTCTTT
clone size: -
D gene: -
CDR3 length: 13
V gene: TRBV2
J gene: TRBJ1-1

CDR3 protein: CASSYSGQGFADTQYF
CDR3 DNA: TGTGCCAGCAGTTACTCGGGACAAGGGTTCGCAGATACGCAGTATTTT
clone size: -
D gene: -
CDR3 length: 16
V gene: TRBV6-2/TRBV6-3
J gene: TRBJ2-3

CDR3 protein: CSVRTARDSPLHF
CDR3 DNA: TGCAGCGTTCGGACAGCCCGAGATTCACCCCTCCACTTT
clone size: once
D gene: -
CDR3 length: 13
V gene: TRBV29-1
J gene: TRBJ1-6

CDR3 protein: CASRLGQVNYGYTF
CDR3 DNA: TGTGCCAGCAGGTTGGGACAGGTGAACTATGGCTACACCTTC
clone size: -
D gene: TRBD1
CDR3 length: 14
V gene: TRBV6-5
J gene: TRBJ1-2

CDR3 protein: CASSPQWTGGLAFF
CDR3 DNA: TGTGCCAGCTCACCACAATGGACAGGGGGCCTCGCTTTCTTT
clone size: -
D gene: TRBD1
CDR3 length: 14
V gene: TRBV18
J gene: TRBJ1-1

CDR3 protein: CASTQGRTDTQYF
CDR3 DNA: TGTGCCAGCACCCAGGGGCGCACAGATACGCAGTATTTT
clone size: -
D gene: -
CDR3 length: 13
V gene: TRBV6-5
J gene: TRBJ2-3

CDR3 protein: CACRDRGNTGELFF
CDR3 DNA: TGTGCCTGCAGGGACAGGGGAAATACCGGGGAGCTGTTTTTT
clone size: -
D gene: TRBD1
CDR3 length: 14
V gene: TRBV7-2
J gene: TRBJ2-2

CDR3 protein: CASSQPGTSNIQYF
CDR3 DNA: TGCGCCAGCAGCCAACCGGGGACAAGTAACATTCAGTACTTC
clone size: -
D gene: -
CDR3 length: 14
V gene: TRBV4-1
J gene: TRBJ2-4